This passage covers 17 T cell receptor beta chains from one sample sequenced in a study of beta chain features in type 1 diabetes. Expressed TCRB transcripts were sequenced, since all the RNA that had been isolated was reverse transcribed. Assay used: immunoSEQ multiplex PCR; TCRdb lists only in-frame clones, some missing. The sample includes under 450,000 clones, around 15% of them seen just once. The specimen sequenced was naive CD4+ T cells from blood. These receptors were collected from a woman aged 18 to 35 in good health.

The J gene is TRBJ2-7, the V gene TRBV9, with 9 bases that match TRBD2. The CDR3 length is 16 residues. Germline CDR1 SGDLS, CDR2 YYNGEE. The trim removed 0 bases at V and 5 bases at J, leaving 9 bases unmatched. CDR3 bases: TGTGCCAGCAGCGTAGGATGGGAAAGCGGGAGGAACGAGCAGTACTTC. Amino acids: CASSVGWESGRNEQYF.

V is TRBV6-5 and J is TRBJ1-1; tentative D call: TRBD1 (5 bases). Per germline, CDR1 MNHEY and CDR2 SVGAGI. V lost 7 bases and J lost 7, with 19 bases in between. CDR3 size: 14 residues. The CDR3 protein is CASTFGGGPGEAFF. CDR3 coding DNA: TGTGCCAGCACTTTCGGCGGGGGTCCGGGTGAAGCTTTCTTT.

The chain recombines TRBV7-2 with TRBJ2-2, with 8 bases identical to TRBD2. V shed 5 bases, J shed 7 bases, and the junction held 9 bases outside the gene matches. Germline V gene sequence: CDR1 SGHTA, CDR2 FQGNSA. The CDR3 spans 15 residues. CDR3 coding DNA: TGTGCCAGCAGCCGCTACGGGAGGGCCGGCGGGGAGCTGTTTTTT. Amino acid sequence: CASSRYGRAGGELFF.

The CDR3 sequence is CSGSGGGTEAFF. DNA for the CDR3: TGCAGCGGGAGCGGGGGGGGCACTGAAGCTTTCTTT. This chain links TRBV29-1 with TRBJ1-1; tentative D call: TRBD1 (5 bases). There are 12 residues in the CDR3. V lost 7 bases and J 4 bases, leaving 13 bases between the germline ends. Germline lookup yields CDR1 SQVTM and CDR2 ANQGSEA.

The chain uses TRBV28 and TRBJ2-7; 8 bases line up with TRBD1. The CDR3 has 16 residues. J was trimmed by 2 bases and V by 2 bases; bases with no gene match: 8. Germline loops: CDR1 MDHEN, CDR2 SYDVKM. The CDR3 bases are TGTGCCAGCAGTTTACCCGGACAGGGCTTTACCTACGAGCAGTACTTC. Its translation: CASSLPGQGFTYEQYF.

This sequence joins TRBV28 and TRBJ2-4; 7 nucleotides match TRBD1. Germline CDR1 is MDHEN and CDR2 is SYDVKM. Unmatched junction bases numbered 4, after V lost 2 bases and J lost 0 bases. The CDR3 covers 16 residues. CDR3 in DNA: TGTGCCAGCAGTTTAGGGACAGCCTTAGCCAAAAACATTCAGTACTTC. Its protein is CASSLGTALAKNIQYF.

CDR3 in DNA: TGCGCCAGCAGTTTTAGCGGTTCCTACAATGAGCAGTTCTTC. This translates into CASSFSGSYNEQFF. The chain has TRBV10-1 and TRBJ2-1; perhaps TRBD2 as D (6 bases). CDR3 length: 14 amino acids. The V and J ends lost 5 bases and 1 base respectively, with 9 bases between them. Per germline, CDR1 WNHNN and CDR2 SYGVQD (reference sequence).

The chain recombines TRBV28 with TRBJ2-6; D is possibly TRBD2 (6 bases). The CDR3 spans 16 residues. Germline values: CDR1 MDHEN, CDR2 SYDVKM. V lost 1 base, J lost 1 base, and 8 bases lay in between. The CDR3 DNA sequence: TGTGCCAGCAGTTTATTAGGAGGGTCTGGGGCCAACGTCCTGACTTTC. Translation gives CASSLLGGSGANVLTF.

The J gene is TRBJ1-5, the V gene TRBV18, with D tentatively TRBD1 (6 bases). Germline CDR1 is KGHSH and CDR2 is LQKENI. There are 13 residues in the CDR3. V was clipped by 4 bases and J by 5 bases, with 9 bases between them. The CDR3 spells CASSLHRDQPQHF. The CDR3 region has the DNA TGTGCCAGCTCACTACACAGGGATCAGCCCCAGCATTTT.

V and J are TRBV11-1 and TRBJ1-2; D possibly corresponds to TRBD1 (5 bases). CDR3 length: 13 amino acids. The V end was cut by 5 bases, the J end by 4 bases, with 11 bases between. Germline V gene lookup returns CDR1 SGHAT and CDR2 FQDESV (reference sequence). The chain's CDR3 is CASSPSTGYGYTF. The CDR3 nucleotides are TGTGCCAGCAGCCCTAGTACAGGCTATGGCTACACCTTC. Filled out from reference TRBV11-1 and TRBJ1-2, the complete variable domain reads EAEVAQSPRYKITEKSQAVAFWCDPISGHATLYWYRQILGQGPELLVQFQDESVVDDSQLPKDRFSAERLKGVDSTLKIQPAELGDSAMYLCASSPSTGYGYTFGSGTRLTVV.

This chain links TRBV28 with TRBJ2-7; TRBD2 is a possible D gene (6 bases). The V gene lost 7 bases and the J gene lost 7 bases, with 11 bases spanning the gap. There are 11 residues in the CDR3. Germline V CDR1 and CDR2: MDHEN, SYDVKM. The CDR3 loop reads CASTPGGEQYF. In nucleotides, the CDR3 is TGTGCCAGCACCCCTGGGGGGGAGCAGTACTTC. The whole variable domain, remainder taken from reference TRBV28 and TRBJ2-7, is DVKVTQSSRYLVKRTGEKVFLECVQDMDHENMFWYRQDPGLGLRLIYFSYDVKMKEKGDIPEGYSVSREKKERFSLILESASTNQTSMYLCASTPGGEQYFGPGTRLTVT.

This chain joins TRBV28 and TRBJ1-2, with TRBD1 identical over 7 bases. There are 17 residues in the CDR3. The germline gives CDR1 MDHEN, CDR2 SYDVKM. The V and J ends lost 3 bases and 5 bases, in that order; junction bases with no gene match: 15. CDR3 in amino acids: CASSLRGPGASQYGYTF. The CDR3 DNA reads as TGTGCCAGCAGTTTGAGGGGGCCAGGGGCGTCACAGTATGGCTACACCTTC.

This clone was observed a few times. The chain combines TRBV2 with TRBJ1-5; D unclear. V was cut by 7 bases and J by 4 bases, with 17 bases left in between. In germline, CDR1 is SNHLY, CDR2 FYNNEI. The CDR3 loop spans 15 amino acids. The CDR3 loop is CASKLTEQFNQPQHF. Here the CDR3 DNA reads TGTGCCAGCAAACTCACAGAACAGTTTAATCAGCCCCAGCATTTT. Full variable domain (rest looked up from reference TRBV2 and TRBJ1-5): EPEVTQTPSHQVTQMGQEVILRCVPISNHLYFYWYRQILGQKVEFLVSFYNNEISEKSEIFDDQFSVERPDGSNFTLKIRSTKLEDSAMYFCASKLTEQFNQPQHFGDGTRLSIL.

The chain joins TRBV28 to TRBJ2-7; 9 nucleotides line up with TRBD2. CDR3 length: 16 amino acids. V lost 2 bases, J lost 4 bases, and 9 bases stayed unmatched. Germline lookup yields CDR1 MDHEN and CDR2 SYDVKM. This CDR3 is CASSLGGSGRGYEQYF. The CDR3 nucleotides read TGTGCCAGCAGTTTAGGGGGTAGCGGGAGAGGTTACGAGCAGTACTTC.

This clone came up a few times. This chain uses TRBV9 with TRBJ2-3; D is uncertain. This CDR3 comprises 14 residues. Trimming took off 1 base at V and 2 bases at J, with 8 bases between the two ends. Germline values: CDR1 SGDLS, CDR2 YYNGEE. CDR3 amino acids: CASSVTGSTDTQYF. As DNA, the CDR3 is TGTGCCAGCAGCGTAACCGGGTCCACAGATACGCAGTATTTT.

This clone turned up a few times. The CDR3 reads CASSQVPSTGDNEQFF. The CDR3 region has the DNA TGCGCCAGCAGCCAAGTCCCCTCGACAGGAGACAATGAGCAGTTCTTC. The chain has TRBV4-3 and TRBJ2-1, with a weak D call TRBD1 (6 bases). V dropped 1 base and J dropped 5 bases, with 15 bases sitting between them. The germline CDR1 and CDR2 sequences are LGHNA and YSLEER. This CDR3 region has 16 residues.

This clone turned up a few times. Other DNA sequences of this sample code for an identical CDR3. The chain couples TRBV30 to TRBJ1-5; TRBD1 is a possible D gene (5 bases). CDR3 size: 13 residues. Germline assignment: CDR1 GTSNPN and CDR2 SVGIG (reference sequence). V was shortened by 0 bases and J by 7 bases, with 10 bases between the two germline ends. The CDR3 region is CAWSVRGEQPQHF. Written as DNA, the CDR3 is TGTGCCTGGAGTGTACGGGGGGAACAGCCCCAGCATTTT.